A single sample gave rise to the 19 T cell receptor beta chains below, sequenced in a study of T cell responses to AZD1222 COVID-19 vaccine. TCRdb's table, derived via immunoSEQ multiplex PCR, lists solely in-frame clones and lacks some. The sample holds about 56,000 clones, 86% seen once. Sequencing used peripheral blood, obtained 28 days after the second AZD1222 dose. These receptors were collected from an adult who received the AZD1222 COVID-19 vaccine.

The chain recombines TRBV14 with TRBJ2-1; 10 bases align to TRBD2. The V gene end was trimmed by 4 bases and the J gene end by 8 bases; junction bases not matched to a gene: 11. This CDR3 has 16 amino acids. Per germline, CDR1 SGHDN and CDR2 FVKESK. In DNA form, the CDR3 reads TGTGCCAGCAGCCGGGCTAGCGGGGGACGATCGTATGAGCAGTTCTTC. Translated: CASSRASGGRSYEQFF.

This clone was found once. The chain links TRBV25-1 to TRBJ2-5; possibly TRBD1 for D (5 bases). Germline V CDR1 and CDR2: MGHDK, SYGVNS. The V and J ends lost 11 bases and 4 bases respectively, with 11 bases between them. CDR3 length: 11 residues. CDR3 loop: CAAQGRETQYF. The CDR3 nucleotides are TGTGCCGCCCAGGGAAGAGAGACCCAGTACTTC.

The chain joins TRBV2 to TRBJ2-1; maybe TRBD2 (5 bases). V was clipped by 6 bases and J by 4 bases, with 7 bases between them. Germline V gives CDR1 SNHLY, CDR2 FYNNEI. This CDR3 has 12 amino acids. The CDR3: CASSPGYNEQFF. DNA of the CDR3: TGTGCCAGCAGCCCGGGATACAATGAGCAGTTCTTC.

This chain connects TRBV7-8 to TRBJ2-5, with D uncertain. The germline V gene encodes CDR1 SGHVS and CDR2 FQNEAQ. This CDR3 comprises 12 residues. With 3 bases removed from V and 2 bases from J, the gap between germline ends came to 4 bases. CDR3 sequence reads: CASSFIQETQYF. In nucleotides, the CDR3 is TGTGCCAGCAGCTTCATACAAGAGACCCAGTACTTC.

The rearrangement joins TRBV30 to TRBJ2-7, with a tentative D call TRBD1 (5 bases). With 0 bases removed from V and 6 bases from J, the gap between germline ends came to 12 bases. This CDR3 region has 13 residues. Germline-derived CDR1 and CDR2 are GTSNPN and SVGIG (reference sequence). In nucleotides, the CDR3 is TGTGCCTGGAGTGTGGCGAAGGGGCGCGAGCAGTACTTC. Encoded protein: CAWSVAKGREQYF.

This clone was detected only a few times. V usage is TRBV9 and J usage is TRBJ2-5; maybe TRBD1 (5 bases). The CDR3 totals 13 residues. The germline V gene has CDR1 SGDLS and CDR2 YYNGEE. V was shortened by 1 base and J by 3 bases, with 7 bases between the two germline ends. The CDR3 region has the DNA TGTGCCAGCAGCGTATCCAGGGAAGAGACCCAGTACTTC. Its translation: CASSVSREETQYF.

The chain has TRBV27 and TRBJ2-6; no firm D call. In germline, CDR1 is MNHEY, CDR2 SMNVEV (reference sequence). Trimming shortened V by 1 base and J by 4 bases, and 14 bases separated the two germline ends. This CDR3 contains 17 residues. CDR3 coding DNA: TGTGCCAGCAGTTTATGGTCTGGATTTCAGGGGGCCAACGTCCTGACTTTC. Amino acids: CASSLWSGFQGANVLTF.

The chain links TRBV9 to TRBJ1-3; perhaps TRBD1 as D (5 bases). Trimming removed 4 bases from V and 0 bases from J, with 20 bases in between. The CDR3 is made up of 18 amino acids. Germline V gene sequence: CDR1 SGDLS, CDR2 YYNGEE. CDR3 amino acids: CASSRTTPGPASGNTIYF. The DNA for the CDR3 is TGTGCCAGCAGCCGCACGACTCCGGGACCGGCCTCTGGAAACACCATATATTTT.

The genes are TRBV5-4 and TRBJ2-3; D gene uncertain. Per germline, CDR1 SGHNT and CDR2 YYREEE (reference sequence). V lost 2 bases, J lost 10 bases, and 8 bases lay in between. The CDR3 totals 11 residues. This CDR3 reads CASSFGPAQYF. The CDR3 nucleotides are TGTGCCAGCAGCTTTGGCCCAGCGCAGTATTTT.

In its sample, this clone was seen a few times. The chain carries TRBV20-1 and TRBJ1-5; D might be TRBD1 (6 bases). The V end lost 3 bases, the J end lost 0 bases, and 9 bases lay between the germline ends. This CDR3 is 14 amino acids long. The germline V gene has CDR1 DFQATT and CDR2 SNEGSKA (reference sequence). CDR3 in DNA: TGCAGTGCTAGTGAAGGGGGTAGCAATCAGCCCCAGCATTTT. Translating it yields CSASEGGSNQPQHF.

A word on this clone: The same CDR3 is also encoded by other DNA sequences in this sample. This chain connects TRBV18 to TRBJ1-2; no definite D call. Germline CDR1 KGHSH, CDR2 LQKENI. The CDR3 spans 15 residues. V was pared by 0 bases and J by 2 bases, with 10 bases between. The CDR3 sequence is CASSPPVSRNYGYTF. For the CDR3, the DNA is TGTGCCAGCTCACCACCGGTTTCCAGGAACTATGGCTACACCTTC. The entire variable domain, with the rest obtained from reference TRBV18 and TRBJ1-2, is as follows: NAGVMQNPRHLVRRRGQEARLRCSPMKGHSHVYWYRQLPEEGLKFMVYLQKENIIDESGMPKERFSAEFPKEGPSILRIQQVVRGDSAAYFCASSPPVSRNYGYTFGSGTRLTVV.

The rearrangement uses TRBV6-9 and TRBJ1-5; 7 nucleotides match TRBD1. CDR3 length: 18 residues. Trimming at V came to 5 bases and at J to 5 bases, leaving 18 bases not matched to a gene. CDR1 and CDR2 from the germline V gene are MNHGY and SVAAGI. The CDR3 reads CASSKIHRGSGCDQPQHF. CDR3 in DNA: TGTGCCAGCAGTAAAATCCACAGGGGTTCAGGTTGTGATCAGCCCCAGCATTTT.

This sequence joins TRBV3-1 (or the pseudogene TRBV3-2) and TRBJ2-3; D uncertain. Trimming left V 4 bases short and J 4 bases short, with 9 bases between. Germline-derived CDR1 and CDR2 are LGHDT and YNNKEL (reference sequence). This CDR3 region has 13 residues. The CDR3 region has the DNA TGTGCCAGCAGCCTAAGCGAGCCAGATACGCAGTATTTT. Its translation: CASSLSEPDTQYF.

The chain uses TRBV4-2 and TRBJ1-3, with D possibly being TRBD1 (5 bases). The V and J ends lost 0 bases and 3 bases respectively, with 9 bases between them. Germline assignment: CDR1 LGHNA and CDR2 YNFKEQ. This CDR3 has 15 amino acids. The CDR3 protein is CASSQDRGDGNTIYF. The CDR3 nucleotides are TGTGCCAGCAGCCAAGATCGGGGGGATGGAAACACCATATATTTT.

The chain combines TRBV6-1 with TRBJ1-5; no definite D call. Germline CDR1 MNHNS, CDR2 SASEGT. Trimming took 1 base from V and 2 from J, leaving 3 bases between them. The CDR3 runs to 13 residues. CDR3 DNA: TGTGCCAGCAGTGAAGGGGGCAATCAGCCCCAGCATTTT. Translated: CASSEGGNQPQHF.

The rearrangement links TRBV6-5 to TRBJ1-5; D is undetermined. There are 14 residues in the CDR3. Between the trimmed V and J ends, which lost 3 bases and 0 bases, there was a span of 6 bases. Germline-derived CDR1 and CDR2 are MNHEY and SVGAGI. The CDR3 here is CASSYGNSNQPQHF. CDR3 DNA sequence: TGTGCCAGCAGTTATGGGAATAGCAATCAGCCCCAGCATTTT.

The rearrangement links TRBV2 to TRBJ1-1; D gene uncertain. Germline loops: CDR1 SNHLY, CDR2 FYNNEI. The CDR3 totals 13 residues. Trimming shortened V by 7 bases and J by 1 base, and 10 bases separated the two germline ends. CDR3 protein: CASKSGGNTEAFF. DNA of the CDR3: TGTGCCAGCAAGTCCGGTGGGAACACTGAAGCTTTCTTT.

J is TRBJ2-5 and V is TRBV3-1 (or the pseudogene TRBV3-2); 8 bases match TRBD1. Germline CDR1 reads LGHDT; CDR2 reads YNNKEL (reference sequence). With 2 bases clipped from V and 1 base from J, the junction kept 6 bases outside the gene matches. This CDR3 has 16 residues. This CDR3 is CASSQRTGRAQETQYF. CDR3 DNA sequence: TGTGCCAGCAGCCAAAGGACAGGGCGAGCCCAAGAGACCCAGTACTTC.

A few counts support this clone. The chain is built from TRBV6-1 and TRBJ1-2; 11 bases line up with TRBD1. In germline, CDR1 is MNHNS, CDR2 SASEGT. Trimming removed 3 bases from V and 5 bases from J; junction bases left unmatched: 8. The CDR3 totals 16 residues. The CDR3 DNA reads as TGTGCCAGCAGTGACGGACAGGGGGCAGGCGGGTATGGCTACACCTTC. Protein product: CASSDGQGAGGYGYTF.